A selection of T cell receptor beta chains follows, all from one sample in a study of graft-versus-host responses after intestinal transplantation. Clones were sequenced by immunoSEQ multiplex PCR, and TCRdb holds only the in-frame ones, with some missing. This table has 21,000 or so clones, 56% appearing once. Sequenced here: alloreactive CD4+ T cells from a mixed lymphocyte reaction culture, sampled before intestinal transplant. Receptors were obtained from a human patient who received an intestinal transplant. The CDR3 runs from the conserved cysteine through the conserved F or W. Fields, in order: J gene, V gene, CDR3 protein.

J gene: TRBJ2-7
V gene: TRBV30
CDR3 protein: CAWRGGQGTPYEQYF

J gene: TRBJ2-5
V gene: TRBV6-8
CDR3 protein: CASSPGGQGETQYF

J gene: TRBJ2-1
V gene: TRBV28
CDR3 protein: CASRQPGSTNEQFF

J gene: TRBJ2-5
V gene: TRBV9
CDR3 protein: CASSPRQGQETQYF

J gene: TRBJ2-1
V gene: TRBV4-3
CDR3 protein: CASSRGLGSGGYSSYNEQFF

J gene: TRBJ2-1
V gene: TRBV29-1
CDR3 protein: CSVDPRGRVDEQFF

J gene: TRBJ1-5
V gene: TRBV19
CDR3 protein: CASSISGINQPQHF

J gene: TRBJ2-3
V gene: TRBV7-8
CDR3 protein: CASSLGAGGRTDTQYF

J gene: TRBJ2-5
V gene: TRBV7-9
CDR3 protein: CASSRGLGQETQYF

J gene: TRBJ1-6
V gene: TRBV4-3
CDR3 protein: CASSQVTQGGFSYNSPLHF

J gene: TRBJ2-7
V gene: TRBV7-8
CDR3 protein: CASSSLARTGASYEQYF

J gene: TRBJ1-2
V gene: TRBV29-1
CDR3 protein: CSVDGYYGYTF

J gene: TRBJ2-7
V gene: TRBV6-6
CDR3 protein: CASSYGTSGGYEQYF

J gene: TRBJ1-4
V gene: TRBV27
CDR3 protein: CASSPGQGRNEKLFF

J gene: TRBJ1-2
V gene: TRBV9
CDR3 protein: CASSVVPGTGGDYGYTF

J gene: TRBJ1-2
V gene: TRBV7-9
CDR3 protein: CASSLSDRAYGYTF

J gene: TRBJ2-5
V gene: TRBV6-4
CDR3 protein: CASSDRGETQYF

J gene: TRBJ2-7
V gene: TRBV30
CDR3 protein: CAWSVHRAHEQYF

J gene: TRBJ2-5
V gene: TRBV5-1
CDR3 protein: CASSSTLTGLETQYF

J gene: TRBJ1-4
V gene: TRBV30
CDR3 protein: CAWSVQGWEKLFF